Listed below are T cell receptor beta chains from one sample, sequenced in a study of T-cell memory formation after mild COVID-19. In TCRdb, the 5' RACE reads were re-called with MiXCR into one record per CDR3 protein. The sample comprises 340,000 or so distinct CDR3 sequences, roughly 13% of which are singletons, and about a fifth rests with the top ten. The source material was PBMCs or a T cell subset sorted from them (not recorded which). The receptors were gathered from a man younger than 30 who had mild COVID-19 (a few samples of this study predate the infection). Cell type and time point are not known. The CDR3 runs from the conserved cysteine through the conserved F or W. Fields, in order: V gene, CDR3 protein.

V: TRBV12-3/TRBV12-4
CDR3: CASSYGGPGTEAFF

V: TRBV5-1
CDR3: CASSSKSGASTEAFF

V: TRBV6-1
CDR3: CASRAGGWTEAFF

V: TRBV12-3/TRBV12-4
CDR3: CASSLGTSGYNEQFF

V: TRBV6-2/TRBV6-3
CDR3: CASSYTRQREGSARTEAFF

V: TRBV12-3/TRBV12-4
CDR3: CASSQLDRAEGYTF

V: TRBV15
CDR3: CATSPVGTGTKNIQYF

V: TRBV10-3
CDR3: CAISYEDTQYF

V: TRBV4-3
CDR3: CASSQDLSGYATNEKLFF

V: TRBV30
CDR3: CAWSLGSEQFF

V: TRBV5-1
CDR3: CASSPTGGGTGELFF

V: TRBV6-5
CDR3: CASRPRAGDENTEAFF

V: TRBV2
CDR3: CASSPGLGSQETQYF

V: TRBV11-3
CDR3: CASSLYRVGEQFF

V: TRBV5-1
CDR3: CASSSGFWVYTF

V: TRBV7-2
CDR3: CASSRSRGASLAEAFF

V: TRBV7-2
CDR3: CASSLGPGQGETQYF

V: TRBV9
CDR3: CASSSGDTYEQYF

V: TRBV5-1
CDR3: CASRVAGVAETQYF

V: TRBV6-2/TRBV6-3
CDR3: CASRRGTGNGYTF

V: TRBV12-5
CDR3: CASGLGWTGYSNQPQHF

V: TRBV12-3/TRBV12-4
CDR3: CASSRLAGNTGELFF

V: TRBV6-2/TRBV6-3
CDR3: CASSGYLQETQYF

V: TRBV4-3
CDR3: CASSQALAGAHQETQYF

V: TRBV11-1
CDR3: CASSRVFGPLSYNEQFF

V: TRBV12-3/TRBV12-4
CDR3: CASSLARSNEQYF

V: TRBV27
CDR3: CASSLQGQGIAQYF

V: TRBV3-1
CDR3: CASSQEFRVRKFF

V: TRBV10-3
CDR3: CAIRYAGELFF

V: TRBV4-3
CDR3: CASSHTSGGLSDTQYF

V: TRBV27
CDR3: CASQPYYGGVGQPQHF

V: TRBV25-1
CDR3: CASAMTGLSYGYTF

V: TRBV6-5
CDR3: CASSYSGQSNEKLFF